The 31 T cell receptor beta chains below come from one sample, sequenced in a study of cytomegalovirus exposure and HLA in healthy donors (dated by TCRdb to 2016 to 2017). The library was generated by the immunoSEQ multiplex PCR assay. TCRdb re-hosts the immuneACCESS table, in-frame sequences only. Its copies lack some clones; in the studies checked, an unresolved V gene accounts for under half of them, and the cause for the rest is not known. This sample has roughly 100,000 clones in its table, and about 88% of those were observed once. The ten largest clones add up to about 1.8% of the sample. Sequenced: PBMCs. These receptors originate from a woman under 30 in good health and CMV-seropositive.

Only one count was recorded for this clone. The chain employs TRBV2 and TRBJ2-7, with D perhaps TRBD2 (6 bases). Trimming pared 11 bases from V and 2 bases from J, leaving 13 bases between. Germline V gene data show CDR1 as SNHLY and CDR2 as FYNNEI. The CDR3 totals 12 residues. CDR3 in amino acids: CAVNGGTYEQYV. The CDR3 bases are TGTGCCGTCAACGGCGGGACCTACGAGCAGTACGTC.

The CDR3 coding sequence is TGTGCCATCAGTGAGGGGGGCCCCGGGGAGCTGTTTTTT. Its translation is CAISEGGPGELFF. J is TRBJ2-2 and V is TRBV10-3; TRBD1 is a possible D gene (6 bases). Deletions cut 2 bases from V and 6 bases from J, with 7 bases between. This CDR3 region has 13 residues. In germline, CDR1 is ENHRY, CDR2 SYGVKD.

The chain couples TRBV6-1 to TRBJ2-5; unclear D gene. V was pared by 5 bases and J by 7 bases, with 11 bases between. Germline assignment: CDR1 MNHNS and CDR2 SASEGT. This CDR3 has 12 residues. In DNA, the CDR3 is TGTGCCAGCAGTAACAACGCAGGGACCCAGTACTTC. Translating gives CASSNNAGTQYF.

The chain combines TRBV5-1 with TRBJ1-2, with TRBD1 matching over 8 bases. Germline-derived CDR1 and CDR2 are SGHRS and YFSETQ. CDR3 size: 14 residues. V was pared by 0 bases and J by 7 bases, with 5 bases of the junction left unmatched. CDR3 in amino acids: CASSLGRGLIGYTF. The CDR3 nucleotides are TGCGCCAGCAGCTTGGGCAGGGGGCTGATTGGCTACACCTTC.

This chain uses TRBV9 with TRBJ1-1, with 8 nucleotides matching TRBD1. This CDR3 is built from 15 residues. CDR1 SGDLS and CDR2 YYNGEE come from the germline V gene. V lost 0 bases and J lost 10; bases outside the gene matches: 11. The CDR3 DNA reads TGTGCCAGCAGCGTAGCAGGGGGCCAAGGGGAGCGAGCTTTCTTT. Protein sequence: CASSVAGGQGERAFF.

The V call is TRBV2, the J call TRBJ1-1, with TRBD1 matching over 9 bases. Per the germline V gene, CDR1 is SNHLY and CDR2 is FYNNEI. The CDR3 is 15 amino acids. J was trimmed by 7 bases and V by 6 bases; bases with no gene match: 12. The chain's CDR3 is CASRPLTGGKGEAFF. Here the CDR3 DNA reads TGTGCCAGCAGACCTCTTACAGGGGGCAAGGGTGAAGCTTTCTTT. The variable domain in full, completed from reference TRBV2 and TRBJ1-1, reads EPEVTQTPSHQVTQMGQEVILRCVPISNHLYFYWYRQILGQKVEFLVSFYNNEISEKSEIFDDQFSVERPDGSNFTLKIRSTKLEDSAMYFCASRPLTGGKGEAFFGQGTRLTVV.

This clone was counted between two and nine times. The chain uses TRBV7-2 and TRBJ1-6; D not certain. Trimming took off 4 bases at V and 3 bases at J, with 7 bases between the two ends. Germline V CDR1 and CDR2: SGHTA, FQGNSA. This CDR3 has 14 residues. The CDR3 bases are TGTGCCAGCAGCTACGCGAACTATAATTCACCCCTCCACTTT. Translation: CASSYANYNSPLHF.

Written as DNA, the CDR3 is TGTGCCAGCAGTTTAAGCCGGGTAGAGCTTATCCCCTCCCCCCTCCACTTT. As protein: CASSLSRVELIPSPLHF. This chain connects TRBV28 to TRBJ1-6; D gene uncertain. Germline CDR1 is MDHEN and CDR2 is SYDVKM. The CDR3 spans 17 residues. V gave up 2 bases and J gave up 13 bases, with 24 bases separating them. Combining the CDR3 with reference TRBV28 and TRBJ1-6 gives the whole variable domain DVKVTQSSRYLVKRTGEKVFLECVQDMDHENMFWYRQDPGLGLRLIYFSYDVKMKEKGDIPEGYSVSREKKERFSLILESASTNQTSMYLCASSLSRVELIPSPLHFGNGTRLTVT.

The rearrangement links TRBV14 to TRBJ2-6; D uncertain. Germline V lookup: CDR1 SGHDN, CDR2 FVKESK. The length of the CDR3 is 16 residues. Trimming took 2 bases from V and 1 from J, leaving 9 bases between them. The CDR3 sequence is CASSQLWRSGANVLTF. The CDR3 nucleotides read TGTGCCAGCAGCCAACTCTGGAGATCTGGGGCCAACGTCCTGACTTTC.

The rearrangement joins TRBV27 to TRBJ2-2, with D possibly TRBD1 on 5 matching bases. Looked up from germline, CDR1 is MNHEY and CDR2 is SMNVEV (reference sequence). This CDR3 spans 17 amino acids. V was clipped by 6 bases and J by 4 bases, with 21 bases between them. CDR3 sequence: CASSIQVLGSGTGELFF. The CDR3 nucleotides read TGTGCCAGCAGCATACAGGTCTTAGGGTCAGGCACCGGGGAGCTGTTTTTT.

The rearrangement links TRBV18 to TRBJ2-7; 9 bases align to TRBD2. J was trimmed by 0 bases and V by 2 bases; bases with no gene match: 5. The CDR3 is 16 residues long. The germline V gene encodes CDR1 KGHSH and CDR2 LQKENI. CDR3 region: CASSPSSGGTSYEQYF. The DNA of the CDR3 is TGTGCCAGCTCACCATCGAGCGGGGGGACCTCCTACGAGCAGTACTTC.

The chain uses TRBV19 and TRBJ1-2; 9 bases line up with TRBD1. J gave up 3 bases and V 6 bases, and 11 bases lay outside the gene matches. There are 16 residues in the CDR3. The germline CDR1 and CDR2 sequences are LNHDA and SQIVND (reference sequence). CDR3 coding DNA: TGTGCCAGTAGAACAATGAGACAGGGGGAACACTATGGCTACACCTTC. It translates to CASRTMRQGEHYGYTF. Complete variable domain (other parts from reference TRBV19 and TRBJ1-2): DGGITQSPKYLFRKEGQNVTLSCEQNLNHDAMYWYRQDPGQGLRLIYYSQIVNDFQKGDIAEGYSVSREKKESFPLTVTSAQKNPTAFYLCASRTMRQGEHYGYTFGSGTRLTVV.

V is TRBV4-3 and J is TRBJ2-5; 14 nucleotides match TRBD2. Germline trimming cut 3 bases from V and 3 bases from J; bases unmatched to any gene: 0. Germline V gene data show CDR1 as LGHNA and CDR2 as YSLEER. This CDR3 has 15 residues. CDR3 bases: TGCGCCAGCAGCCAGGGACTAGCGGGGGAAGAGACCCAGTACTTC. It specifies CASSQGLAGEETQYF.

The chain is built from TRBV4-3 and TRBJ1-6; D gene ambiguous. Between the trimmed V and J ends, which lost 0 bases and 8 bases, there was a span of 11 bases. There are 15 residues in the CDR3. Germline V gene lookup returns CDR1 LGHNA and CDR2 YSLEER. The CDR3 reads CASSQDMGSHSPLHF. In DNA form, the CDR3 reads TGCGCCAGCAGCCAAGATATGGGGAGCCATTCACCCCTCCACTTT.

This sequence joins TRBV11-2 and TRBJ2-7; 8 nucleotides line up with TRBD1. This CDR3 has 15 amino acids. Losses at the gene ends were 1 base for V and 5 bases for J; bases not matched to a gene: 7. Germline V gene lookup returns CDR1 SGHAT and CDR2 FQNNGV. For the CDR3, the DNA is TGTGCCAGCAGCTTAGTTCTCGGACAGGGCAACGAGCAGTACTTC. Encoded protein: CASSLVLGQGNEQYF.

This CDR3 is CASSLTGQGSYEQFF. Here the CDR3 DNA reads TGTGCCAGCAGCTTAACGGGACAGGGTTCGTATGAGCAGTTCTTC. This rearrangement joins TRBV7-2 to TRBJ2-1; 9 bases align to TRBD1. This CDR3 comprises 15 residues. The germline gives CDR1 SGHTA, CDR2 FQGNSA. After removal of 2 bases from V and 8 bases from J, the junction contained 7 bases not matched to a gene.

CDR3 coding DNA: TGTGCCAGCAGCTTCTCTCCCTCAAGAACAGGCCTAAATTCACCCCTCCACTTT. It specifies CASSFSPSRTGLNSPLHF. V gene TRBV7-8 combines with J gene TRBJ1-6, with a possible D match to TRBD1 (5 bases). Trimming shortened V by 3 bases and J by 7 bases, and 22 bases separated the two germline ends. The CDR3 loop spans 18 amino acids. The germline CDR1 and CDR2 sequences are SGHVS and FQNEAQ.

Written as DNA, the CDR3 is TGTGCCAGCAGCTTAGGGAGGGGCGACGGCCGTGTCACTGAAGCTTTCTTT. Translation: CASSLGRGDGRVTEAFF. The V and J genes are TRBV11-2 and TRBJ1-1; TRBD1 is a possible D gene (5 bases). The CDR3 extends over 17 amino acids. V was pared by 1 base and J by 4 bases, with 19 bases between. Germline V gene sequence: CDR1 SGHAT, CDR2 FQNNGV.

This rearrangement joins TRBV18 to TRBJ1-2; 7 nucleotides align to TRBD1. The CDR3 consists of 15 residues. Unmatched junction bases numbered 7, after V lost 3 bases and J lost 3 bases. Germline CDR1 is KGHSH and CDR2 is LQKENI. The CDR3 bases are TGTGCCAGCTCACCTGCGACAGGGATTGACTATGGCTACACCTTC. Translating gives CASSPATGIDYGYTF.

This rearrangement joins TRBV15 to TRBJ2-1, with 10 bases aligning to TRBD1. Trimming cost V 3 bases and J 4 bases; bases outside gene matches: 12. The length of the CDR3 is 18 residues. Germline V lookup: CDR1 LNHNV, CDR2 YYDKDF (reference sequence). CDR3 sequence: CATSRLGSDRGLYNEQFF. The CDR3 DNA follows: TGTGCCACCAGCAGGCTGGGGTCGGACAGGGGGTTATACAATGAGCAGTTCTTC.

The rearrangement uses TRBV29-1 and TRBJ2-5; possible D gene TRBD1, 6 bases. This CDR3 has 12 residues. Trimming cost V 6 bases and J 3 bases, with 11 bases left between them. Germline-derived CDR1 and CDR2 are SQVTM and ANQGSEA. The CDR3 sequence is CSVQGWKETQYF. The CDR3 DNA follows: TGCAGCGTACAGGGTTGGAAAGAGACCCAGTACTTC.

The CDR3: CASSNYPWRVRGYTF. In nucleotides, the CDR3 is TGTGCCAGCAGCAATTACCCTTGGAGGGTGCGTGGCTACACCTTC. The chain uses TRBV21-1 and TRBJ1-2. TRBV21-1 is a known pseudogene. This CDR3 has 15 residues.

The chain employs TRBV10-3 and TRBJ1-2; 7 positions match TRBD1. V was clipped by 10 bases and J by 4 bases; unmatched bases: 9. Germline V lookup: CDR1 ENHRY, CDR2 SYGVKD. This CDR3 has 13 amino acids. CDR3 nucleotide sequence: TGTGCCACCGGAGGGGGCGATGGCTATGGCTACACCTTC. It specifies CATGGGDGYGYTF.

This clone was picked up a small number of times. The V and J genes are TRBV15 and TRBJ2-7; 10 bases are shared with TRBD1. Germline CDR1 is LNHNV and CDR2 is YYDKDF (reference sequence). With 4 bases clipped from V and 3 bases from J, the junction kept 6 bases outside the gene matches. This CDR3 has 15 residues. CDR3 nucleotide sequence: TGTGCCACCAGCAAGACAGGGGGCTTAATCTACGAGCAGTACTTC. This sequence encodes CATSKTGGLIYEQYF.

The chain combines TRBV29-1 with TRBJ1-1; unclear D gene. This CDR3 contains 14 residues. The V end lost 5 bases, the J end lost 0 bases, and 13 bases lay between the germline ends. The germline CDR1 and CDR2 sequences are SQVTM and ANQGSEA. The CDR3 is CSVYEGKMNTEAFF. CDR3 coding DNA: TGCAGCGTTTATGAGGGAAAAATGAACACTGAAGCTTTCTTT.

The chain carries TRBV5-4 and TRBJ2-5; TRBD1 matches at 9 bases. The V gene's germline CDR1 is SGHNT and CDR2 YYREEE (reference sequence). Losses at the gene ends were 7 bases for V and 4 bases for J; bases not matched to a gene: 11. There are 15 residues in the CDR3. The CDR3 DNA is TGTGCCAGCGGCTCGGGACAGGGTATGGGAGAGACCCAGTACTTC. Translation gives CASGSGQGMGETQYF. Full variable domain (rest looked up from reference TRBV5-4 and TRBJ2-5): ETGVTQSPTHLIKTRGQQVTLRCSSQSGHNTVSWYQQALGQGPQFIFQYYREEENGRGNFPPRFSGLQFPNYSSELNVNALELDDSALYLCASGSGQGMGETQYFGPGTRLLVL.

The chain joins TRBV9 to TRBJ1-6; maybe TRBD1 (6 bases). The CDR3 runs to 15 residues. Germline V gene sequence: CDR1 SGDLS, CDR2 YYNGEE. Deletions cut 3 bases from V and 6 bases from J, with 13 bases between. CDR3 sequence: CASSGLQGSNSPLHF. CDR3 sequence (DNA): TGTGCCAGCAGCGGATTACAGGGTAGTAATTCACCCCTCCACTTT. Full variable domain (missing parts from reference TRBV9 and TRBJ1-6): DSGVTQTPKHLITATGQRVTLRCSPRSGDLSVYWYQQSLDQGLQFLIQYYNGEERAKGNILERFSAQQFPDLHSELNLSSLELGDSALYFCASSGLQGSNSPLHFGNGTRLTVT.

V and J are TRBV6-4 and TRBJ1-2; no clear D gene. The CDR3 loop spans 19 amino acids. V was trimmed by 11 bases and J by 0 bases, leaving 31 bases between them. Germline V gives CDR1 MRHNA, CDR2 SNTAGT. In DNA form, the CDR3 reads TGTGCCTACAACAGAACCTATCTACCGACGGCCTTACCTAACTATGGCTACACCTTC. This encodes CAYNRTYLPTALPNYGYTF.

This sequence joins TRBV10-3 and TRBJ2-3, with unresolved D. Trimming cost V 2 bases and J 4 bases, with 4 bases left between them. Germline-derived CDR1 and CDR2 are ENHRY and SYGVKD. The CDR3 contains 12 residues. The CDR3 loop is CAISERADTQYF. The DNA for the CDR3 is TGTGCCATCAGTGAGCGGGCAGATACGCAGTATTTT.

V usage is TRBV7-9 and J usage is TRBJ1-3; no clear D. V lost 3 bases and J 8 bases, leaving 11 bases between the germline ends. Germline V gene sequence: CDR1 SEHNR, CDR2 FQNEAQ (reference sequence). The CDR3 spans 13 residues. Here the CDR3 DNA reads TGTGCCAGCAGCTTGGACGGGAAGGACACCATATATTTT. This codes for CASSLDGKDTIYF.

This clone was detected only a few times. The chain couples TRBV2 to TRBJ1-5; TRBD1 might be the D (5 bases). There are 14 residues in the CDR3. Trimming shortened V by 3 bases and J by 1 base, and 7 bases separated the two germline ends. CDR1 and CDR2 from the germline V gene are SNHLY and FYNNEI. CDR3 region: CASSDRASNQPQHF. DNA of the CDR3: TGTGCCAGCAGTGACAGGGCGAGCAATCAGCCCCAGCATTTT.